This TCR beta chain was identified in a study of vaccination and CD4 T cells after COVID-19. Study-level information: Overlapping spike peptides from SARS-CoV-2, HCoV-NL63, HCoV-OC43 and HCoV-229E served to stimulate the cells. Each of the control cultures got a CEFX pool, an HIV-1 Nef pool, or no peptide.

The sample holds a few counts of this clonotype. Its matching antigen is unknown. Oncomine TCR Beta short-read sequencing was applied to DNA from cultured CD4+ T cells. The authors extracted genomic DNA from cultured CD4+ T cells. TCRdb fed the PCR reads into MiXCR, producing one record per CDR3 protein. The sample lists approximately 12,000 distinct CDR3 sequences; 55% to 65% were seen once. Germline CDR1 reads MNHNS; CDR2 reads SASEGT. The junction had 8 bases not matched to a gene; V was cut back by 1 base and J by 7 bases. The CDR3 contains 15 residues. Treatment defined: roughly nine-day PBMC culture with coronavirus spike peptide pools or control peptides (ViraFEST assay). Roughly 2 million PBMCs went into each well for culture with around 9.2 IU/ml IL-2 and around 10 ug/ml peptide pools.

The TCR originated in a human donor who had recovered from COVID-19. This rearrangement joins TRBV6-1 to TRBJ1-2, with 8 nucleotides matching TRBD1. Sequencing used CD4+ T cells from blood, cultured in vitro. CDR3 amino acids: CASSEVQGAPFGYTF. Written as DNA, the CDR3 is TGTGCCAGCAGTGAAGTGCAGGGGGCGCCTTTTGGCTACACCTTC.